Following are 23 T cell receptor beta chains from one sample sequenced in a study of vaccination effects on CD4 cells after COVID-19. Their cognate antigens are unknown. Before sequencing, viral peptide pools were used by the ViraFEST assay to expand antigen-specific CD4+ T cells. At the end of 10 days of culture, CD4+ T cells were isolated. According to the study, vaccine recipients showed no prior SARS-CoV-2 infection and negative nucleocapsid antibodies. This table comes from immunoSEQ multiplex PCR, and its TCRdb copy is limited to in-frame clones, with some not included. The table lists some 20,000 clones, around 76% of them singletons. The sample consisted of CD4+ T cells from PBMCs cultured with HCoV-NL63 spike peptides, taken before COVID-19 vaccination. These receptor sequences come from a human donor who received a COVID-19 vaccine.

This chain joins TRBV9 and TRBJ1-5, with D unclear. The CDR3 covers 15 residues. Germline assignment: CDR1 SGDLS and CDR2 YYNGEE. Trimming took 4 bases from V and 3 from J, leaving 14 bases between them. The CDR3 DNA follows: TGTGCCAGCAGCTTGTGGGCCACTCCCAATCAGCCCCAGCATTTT. Residues: CASSLWATPNQPQHF.

This clone was counted once. The chain combines TRBV11-2 with TRBJ1-6; the D gene is possibly TRBD1 (6 bases). There are 19 residues in the CDR3. Per germline, CDR1 SGHAT and CDR2 FQNNGV. Deletions cut 0 bases from V and 0 bases from J, with 15 bases between. In DNA form, the CDR3 reads TGTGCCAGCAGCTTAGAAGTTCCCAGGGGTAGCTCCTATAATTCACCCCTCCACTTT. Protein: CASSLEVPRGSSYNSPLHF.

The genes are TRBV6-1 and TRBJ2-3; D gene ambiguous. Trimming took off 2 bases at V and 3 bases at J, with 3 bases between the two ends. From germline, CDR1 is MNHNS and CDR2 SASEGT. This CDR3 is 12 amino acids long. CDR3 coding DNA: TGTGCCAGCAGTGAATCAACAGATACGCAGTATTTT. It specifies CASSESTDTQYF.

This clone was seen only a few times. As DNA, the CDR3 is TGCGCCAGCAGCCCGACTCCCGGGACAACTAACTATGGCTACACCTTC. As protein: CASSPTPGTTNYGYTF. The gene calls are TRBV5-1 and TRBJ1-2, with a possible D match to TRBD1 (6 bases). The CDR3 consists of 16 residues. Trimming removed 4 bases from V and 0 bases from J, with 16 bases in between. Germline V gives CDR1 SGHRS, CDR2 YFSETQ.

The chain is built from TRBV25-1 and TRBJ1-6; D is possibly TRBD1 (6 bases). V was shortened by 0 bases and J by 6 bases, with 12 bases between the two germline ends. The CDR3 has 16 amino acids. CDR1 is MGHDK and CDR2 is SYGVNS in the germline V gene. The CDR3 nucleotides read TGTGCCAGCAGTGAATATAATACAGGGTTTAATTCACCCCTCCACTTT. Its translation is CASSEYNTGFNSPLHF.

The gene calls are TRBV4-1 and TRBJ1-5, with D hard to call. The length of the CDR3 is 16 residues. Germline assignment: CDR1 MGHRA and CDR2 YSYEKL. Trimming cost V 0 bases and J 4 bases, with 13 bases left between them. For the CDR3, the DNA is TGCGCCAGCAGCCAAGAAGCAACCTGGTCAAATCAGCCCCAGCATTTT. It yields the protein CASSQEATWSNQPQHF.

This clone has only a few counts. The chain carries TRBV7-9 and TRBJ1-1, with D uncertain. Germline CDR1 and CDR2: SEHNR and FQNEAQ (reference sequence). The germline V and J ends were trimmed by 6 bases and 2 bases, with 10 bases remaining between them. CDR3 length: 13 residues. The CDR3 here is CASRFEYNTEAFF. CDR3 nucleotides: TGTGCCAGCAGGTTTGAATACAACACTGAAGCTTTCTTT. The full variable domain, rest sourced from reference TRBV7-9 and TRBJ1-1, is DTGVSQNPRHKITKRGQNVTFRCDPISEHNRLYWYRQTLGQGPEFLTYFQNEAQLEKSRLLSDRFSAERPKGSFSTLEIQRTEQGDSAMYLCASRFEYNTEAFFGQGTRLTVV.

Concerning this clone: Other DNA sequences in the same sample also yield this CDR3. CDR3 sequence reads: CASSLRPGDGYTF. CDR3 nucleotides: TGTGCCAGCAGTCTAAGACCCGGGGATGGCTACACCTTC. This chain joins TRBV12-3 or TRBV12-4 and TRBJ1-2; D ambiguous. V was pared by 5 bases and J by 6 bases, with 13 bases between. CDR3 length: 13 residues.

CDR3 DNA sequence: TGTGCCAGCAGCACACAGGGGAGGCATGGCTACACCTTC. Its translation is CASSTQGRHGYTF. The rearrangement joins TRBV6-6 to TRBJ1-2; 7 positions agree with TRBD1. This CDR3 is 13 amino acids long. In germline, CDR1 is MNHNY, CDR2 SVGAGI (reference sequence). J was trimmed by 6 bases and V by 6 bases; bases with no gene match: 7.

This chain links TRBV5-6 with TRBJ1-2, with 8 bases matching TRBD1. The length of the CDR3 is 16 residues. The V and J ends lost 1 base and 7 bases, in that order; junction bases with no gene match: 12. Germline V gene data show CDR1 as SGHDT and CDR2 as YYEEEE. The CDR3 DNA is TGTGCCAGCAGCTTGTCCCCGACAGGGGCGGGTGGTGGCTACACCTTC. Protein sequence: CASSLSPTGAGGGYTF.

This clone is a singleton in its sample. V and J are TRBV7-2 and TRBJ1-2; no reliable D call. The ends were cut back, 5 bases at V and 4 bases at J, with 11 bases in the middle. CDR1 is SGHTA, CDR2 FQGNSA, per germline. The CDR3 has 13 amino acids. The CDR3 coding sequence is TGTGCCAGCAGCCCCGGGCAGACCTATGGCTACACCTTC. Translating gives CASSPGQTYGYTF.

The CDR3 coding sequence is TGTGCCAGCAGCGCCCGACAGGGAAGGCAGCCCCAGCATTTT. Protein product: CASSARQGRQPQHF. The chain carries TRBV7-2 and TRBJ1-5; TRBD1 agrees at 7 bases. Trimming at V came to 5 bases and at J to 7 bases, leaving 8 bases not matched to a gene. CDR1 and CDR2 from the germline V gene are SGHTA and FQGNSA. This CDR3 has 14 residues. Full variable domain (outside the CDR3, taken from reference TRBV7-2 and TRBJ1-5): GAGVSQSPSNKVTEKGKDVELRCDPISGHTALYWYRQSLGQGLEFLIYFQGNSAPDKSGLPSDRFSAERTGGSVSTLTIQRTQQEDSAVYLCASSARQGRQPQHFGDGTRLSIL.

This clone has more than one count but fewer than ten. This chain links TRBV11-2 with TRBJ2-7; D remains ambiguous. This CDR3 region has 12 residues. V was cut by 2 bases and J by 6 bases, with 8 bases left in between. CDR1 and CDR2 (germline): SGHAT, FQNNGV. As DNA, the CDR3 is TGTGCCAGCAGCTTAAGGGTCTCCGAGCAGTACTTC. The encoded protein is CASSLRVSEQYF.

About this clone: Other nucleotide sequences from this sample produce the same CDR3. This chain connects TRBV3-1 (or the pseudogene TRBV3-2) to TRBJ2-1; 8 nucleotides align to TRBD1. This CDR3 spans 16 amino acids. The germline gives CDR1 LGHDT, CDR2 YNNKEL (reference sequence). The ends lost 0 bases at V and 2 bases at J; junction bases unmatched: 3. CDR3 nucleotide sequence: TGTGCCAGCAGCCAAGATTTCAGGGGGCCCTACAATGAGCAGTTCTTC. Its translation is CASSQDFRGPYNEQFF.

The V gene is TRBV2, the J gene TRBJ2-1, with 9 bases matching TRBD2. J gave up 10 bases and V 2 bases, and 9 bases lay outside the gene matches. CDR1 and CDR2 (germline): SNHLY, FYNNEI. The CDR3 is made up of 15 amino acids. The CDR3 protein is CASSENAGGPGEQFF. CDR3 DNA sequence: TGTGCCAGCAGTGAAAATGCGGGGGGGCCTGGGGAGCAGTTCTTC.

The V and J genes are TRBV3-1 (or the pseudogene TRBV3-2) and TRBJ2-5, with 13 positions matching TRBD2. The CDR3 loop spans 18 amino acids. Germline CDR1 LGHDT, CDR2 YNNKEL (reference sequence). The junction had 13 bases not matched to a gene; V was cut back by 4 bases and J by 5 bases. The CDR3 DNA sequence: TGTGCCAGCAGCCGTGGACTAGCGGGAGAAGGTTTTAGGGAGACCCAGTACTTC. Translation gives CASSRGLAGEGFRETQYF.

The chain carries TRBV20-1 and TRBJ2-7, with unresolved D. Trimming shortened V by 3 bases and J by 3 bases, and 18 bases separated the two germline ends. This CDR3 region has 15 residues. Germline lookup yields CDR1 DFQATT and CDR2 SNEGSKA (reference sequence). This CDR3 reads CSASFPTPGRYEQYF. CDR3 coding DNA: TGCAGTGCTAGTTTCCCCACGCCGGGCCGCTACGAGCAGTACTTC.

The chain carries TRBV3-1 (or the pseudogene TRBV3-2) and TRBJ1-5; D is undetermined. The CDR3 has 15 residues. Germline loops: CDR1 LGHDT, CDR2 YNNKEL (reference sequence). The V end lost 3 bases, the J end lost 0 bases, and 9 bases lay between the germline ends. CDR3 in DNA: TGTGCCAGCAGCCAGGACCTGTATAGCAATCAGCCCCAGCATTTT. Protein: CASSQDLYSNQPQHF.

The V gene is TRBV6-4, the J gene TRBJ2-2, with TRBD2 identical over 10 bases. The CDR3 contains 15 residues. CDR1 is MRHNA and CDR2 is SNTAGT in the germline V gene. Germline trimming cut 4 bases from V and 4 bases from J; bases unmatched to any gene: 3. The CDR3 sequence is CASSATSGFTGELFF. The CDR3 region has the DNA TGTGCCAGCAGTGCGACTAGCGGGTTCACCGGGGAGCTGTTTTTT.

This sequence joins TRBV2 and TRBJ1-3; D ambiguous. Trimming took 8 bases from V and 0 from J, leaving 11 bases between them. CDR1 and CDR2 (germline): SNHLY, FYNNEI. The CDR3 length is 14 residues. CDR3: CASSGSNSGNTIYF. For the CDR3, the DNA is TGTGCCAGCTCGGGGTCGAACTCTGGAAACACCATATATTTT. Based on the CDR3 plus reference TRBV2 and TRBJ1-3, the full variable domain is EPEVTQTPSHQVTQMGQEVILRCVPISNHLYFYWYRQILGQKVEFLVSFYNNEISEKSEIFDDQFSVERPDGSNFTLKIRSTKLEDSAMYFCASSGSNSGNTIYFGEGSWLTVV.

This clone appeared a few times. The V gene is TRBV4-2, the J gene TRBJ2-1; D perhaps matches TRBD2 (6 bases). V was pared by 0 bases and J by 0 bases, with 15 bases between. Germline V lookup: CDR1 LGHNA, CDR2 YNFKEQ. There are 18 residues in the CDR3. DNA for the CDR3: TGTGCCAGCAGCCAAGATCGGGAGCGGGTTGGCTCCTACAATGAGCAGTTCTTC. Protein: CASSQDRERVGSYNEQFF.

This sequence joins TRBV5-4 and TRBJ1-3; D is possibly TRBD1 (5 bases). V lost 1 base and J 6 bases, leaving 8 bases between the germline ends. Looked up from germline, CDR1 is SGHNT and CDR2 is YYREEE (reference sequence). The length of the CDR3 is 13 residues. In DNA form, the CDR3 reads TGTGCCAGCAGCTTGCAGGGAATAAACACCATATATTTT. Protein sequence: CASSLQGINTIYF. Based on the CDR3 plus reference TRBV5-4 and TRBJ1-3, the full variable domain is ETGVTQSPTHLIKTRGQQVTLRCSSQSGHNTVSWYQQALGQGPQFIFQYYREEENGRGNFPPRFSGLQFPNYSSELNVNALELDDSALYLCASSLQGINTIYFGEGSWLTVV.

This clone was counted only a few times. The chain carries TRBV4-1 and TRBJ1-5; 9 nucleotides line up with TRBD1. This CDR3 spans 15 amino acids. Germline V gene sequence: CDR1 MGHRA, CDR2 YSYEKL. Trimming took 0 bases from V and 7 from J; bases not matched to a gene: 4. As DNA, the CDR3 is TGCGCCAGCAGCCAAGAGGGACAGGGTGCCCAGCCCCAGCATTTT. Its protein is CASSQEGQGAQPQHF.